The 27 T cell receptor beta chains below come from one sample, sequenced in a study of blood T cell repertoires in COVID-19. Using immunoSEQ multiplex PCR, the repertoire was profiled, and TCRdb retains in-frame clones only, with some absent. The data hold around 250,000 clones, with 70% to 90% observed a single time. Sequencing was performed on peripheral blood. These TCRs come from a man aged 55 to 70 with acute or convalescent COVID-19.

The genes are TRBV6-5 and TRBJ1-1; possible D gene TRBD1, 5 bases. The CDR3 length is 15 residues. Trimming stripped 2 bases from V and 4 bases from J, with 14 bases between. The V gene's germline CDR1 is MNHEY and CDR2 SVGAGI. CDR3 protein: CASSYASGGGTEAFF. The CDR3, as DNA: TGTGCCAGCAGTTACGCTTCCGGGGGAGGCACTGAAGCTTTCTTT.

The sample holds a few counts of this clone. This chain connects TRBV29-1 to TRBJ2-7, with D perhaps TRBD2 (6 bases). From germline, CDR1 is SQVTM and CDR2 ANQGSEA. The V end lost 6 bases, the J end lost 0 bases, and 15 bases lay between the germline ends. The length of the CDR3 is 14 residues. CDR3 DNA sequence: TGCAGCGTGGCCGTAGCGGCAAGCTCCTACGAGCAGTACTTC. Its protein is CSVAVAASSYEQYF.

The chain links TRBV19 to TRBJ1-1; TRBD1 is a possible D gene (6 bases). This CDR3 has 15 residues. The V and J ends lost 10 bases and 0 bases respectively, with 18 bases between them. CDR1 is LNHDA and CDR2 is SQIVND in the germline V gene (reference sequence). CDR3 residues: CATYETGHLNTEAFF. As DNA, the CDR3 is TGTGCCACCTACGAGACGGGACATTTGAACACTGAAGCTTTCTTT.

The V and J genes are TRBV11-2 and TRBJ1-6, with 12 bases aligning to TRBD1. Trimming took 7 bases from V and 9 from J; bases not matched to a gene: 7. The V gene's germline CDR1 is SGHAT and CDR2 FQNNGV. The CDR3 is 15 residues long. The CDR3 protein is CASTHPGQGASPLHF. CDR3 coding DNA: TGTGCCAGCACGCACCCGGGACAGGGGGCTTCACCCCTCCACTTT. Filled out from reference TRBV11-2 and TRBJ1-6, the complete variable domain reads EAGVAQSPRYKIIEKRQSVAFWCNPISGHATLYWYQQILGQGPKLLIQFQNNGVVDDSQLPKDRFSAERLKGVDSTLKIQPAKLEDSAVYLCASTHPGQGASPLHFGNGTRLTVT.

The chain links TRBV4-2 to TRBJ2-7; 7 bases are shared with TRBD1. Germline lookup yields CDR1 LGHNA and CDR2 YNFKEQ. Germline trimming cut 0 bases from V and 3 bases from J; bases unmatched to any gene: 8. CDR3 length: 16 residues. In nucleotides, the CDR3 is TGTGCCAGCAGCCAAGAATTTACGGACAGGAGCTACGAGCAGTACTTC. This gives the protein CASSQEFTDRSYEQYF.

This chain's CDR3 is CASSLAGDGQPQHF. The CDR3, as DNA: TGCGCCAGCAGCTTAGCGGGGGACGGTCAGCCCCAGCATTTT. The genes are TRBV5-1 and TRBJ1-5; tentative D call: TRBD1 (5 bases). V lost 2 bases and J 6 bases, leaving 12 bases between the germline ends. The CDR3 runs 14 residues. CDR1 and CDR2 from the germline V gene are SGHRS and YFSETQ.

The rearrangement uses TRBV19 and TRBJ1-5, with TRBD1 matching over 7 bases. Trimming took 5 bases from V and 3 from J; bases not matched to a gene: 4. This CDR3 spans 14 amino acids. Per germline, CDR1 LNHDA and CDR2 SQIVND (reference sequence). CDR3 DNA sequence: TGTGCCAGTAGTTTGGGACAGCACAATCAGCCCCAGCATTTT. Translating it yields CASSLGQHNQPQHF. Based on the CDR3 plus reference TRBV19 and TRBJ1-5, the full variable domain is DGGITQSPKYLFRKEGQNVTLSCEQNLNHDAMYWYRQDPGQGLRLIYYSQIVNDFQKGDIAEGYSVSREKKESFPLTVTSAQKNPTAFYLCASSLGQHNQPQHFGDGTRLSIL.

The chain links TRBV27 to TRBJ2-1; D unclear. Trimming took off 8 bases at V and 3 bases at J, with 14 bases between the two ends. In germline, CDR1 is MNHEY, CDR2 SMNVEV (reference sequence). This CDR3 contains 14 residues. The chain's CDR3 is CASQETVYYNEQFF. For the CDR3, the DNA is TGTGCCAGCCAGGAAACCGTTTACTACAATGAGCAGTTCTTC.

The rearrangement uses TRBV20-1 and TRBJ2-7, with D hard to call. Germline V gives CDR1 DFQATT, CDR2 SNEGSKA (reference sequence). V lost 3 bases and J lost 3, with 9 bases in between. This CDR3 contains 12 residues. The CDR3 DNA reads TGCAGTGCTAGTCTCTCCGTCTACGAGCAGTACTTC. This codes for CSASLSVYEQYF.

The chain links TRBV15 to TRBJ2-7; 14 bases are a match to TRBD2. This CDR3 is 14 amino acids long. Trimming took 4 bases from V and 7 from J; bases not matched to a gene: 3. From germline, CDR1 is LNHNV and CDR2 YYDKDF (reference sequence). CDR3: CATSKGLAGVEQYF. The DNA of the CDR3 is TGTGCCACCAGCAAGGGACTAGCGGGGGTAGAGCAGTACTTC.

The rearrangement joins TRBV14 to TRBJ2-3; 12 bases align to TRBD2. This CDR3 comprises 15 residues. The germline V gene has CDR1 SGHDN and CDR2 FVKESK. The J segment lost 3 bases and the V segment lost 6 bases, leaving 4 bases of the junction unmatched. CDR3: CASRGLAGRTDTQYF. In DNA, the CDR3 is TGTGCCAGCAGAGGACTAGCGGGGAGGACAGATACGCAGTATTTT.

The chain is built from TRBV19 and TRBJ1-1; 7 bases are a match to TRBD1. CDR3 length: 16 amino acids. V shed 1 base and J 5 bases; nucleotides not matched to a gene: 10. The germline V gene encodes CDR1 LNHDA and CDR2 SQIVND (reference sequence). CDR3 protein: CASSIAFGTAGTEAFF. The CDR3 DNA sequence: TGTGCCAGTAGTATAGCTTTTGGGACAGCTGGGACTGAAGCTTTCTTT.

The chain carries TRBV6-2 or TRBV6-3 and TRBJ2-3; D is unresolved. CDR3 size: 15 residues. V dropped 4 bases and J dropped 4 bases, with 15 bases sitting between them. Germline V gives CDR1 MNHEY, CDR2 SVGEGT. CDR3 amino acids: CASSSLTGVADTQYF. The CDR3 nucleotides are TGTGCCAGCAGTTCCCTTACGGGTGTAGCAGATACGCAGTATTTT.

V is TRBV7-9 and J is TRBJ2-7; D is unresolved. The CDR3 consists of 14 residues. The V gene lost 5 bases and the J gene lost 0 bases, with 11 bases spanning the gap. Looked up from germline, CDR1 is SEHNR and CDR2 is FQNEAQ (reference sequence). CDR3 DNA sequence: TGTGCCAGCAGCAGTCGGTCGGGCTCCTACGAGCAGTACTTC. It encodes CASSSRSGSYEQYF.

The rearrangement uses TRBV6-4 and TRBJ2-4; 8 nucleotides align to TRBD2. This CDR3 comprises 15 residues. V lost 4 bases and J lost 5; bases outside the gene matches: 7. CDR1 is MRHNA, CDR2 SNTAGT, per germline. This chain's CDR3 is CASSVTGGYENIQYF. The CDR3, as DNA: TGTGCCAGCAGTGTAACGGGAGGGTACGAAAACATTCAGTACTTC.

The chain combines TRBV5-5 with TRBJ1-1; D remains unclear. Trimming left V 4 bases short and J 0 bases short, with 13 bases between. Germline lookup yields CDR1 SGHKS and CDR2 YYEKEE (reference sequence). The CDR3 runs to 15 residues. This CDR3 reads CASSPRGALNTEAFF. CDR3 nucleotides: TGTGCCAGCAGCCCGCGGGGAGCCCTGAACACTGAAGCTTTCTTT.

CDR3 region: CASSSGGQGASPLHF. CDR3 coding DNA: TGTGCCAGCAGCTCCGGCGGGCAGGGGGCTTCACCCCTCCACTTT. The V gene is TRBV7-6, the J gene TRBJ1-6; 8 bases fit TRBD1. Germline CDR1 SGHVS, CDR2 FNYEAQ. The V gene end was trimmed by 4 bases and the J gene end by 9 bases; junction bases not matched to a gene: 8. The CDR3 consists of 15 residues.

CDR3 in DNA: TGTGCCAGCAGCAAGACAGGGAACGATCAGCCCCAGCATTTT. Its translation is CASSKTGNDQPQHF. V is TRBV11-1 and J is TRBJ1-5, with 7 bases lining up with TRBD1. From germline, CDR1 is SGHAT and CDR2 FQDESV (reference sequence). Trimming cost V 5 bases and J 5 bases; bases outside gene matches: 6. The CDR3 sequence is 14 residues long.

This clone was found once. The CDR3 is CASSLLRSGELFF. The DNA of the CDR3 is TGTGCCAGCAGTTTATTGAGGTCCGGAGAACTGTTTTTT. This chain connects TRBV28 to TRBJ1-4, with no clear D. CDR1 and CDR2 from the germline V gene are MDHEN and SYDVKM. The germline V and J ends were trimmed by 1 base and 12 bases, with 12 bases remaining between them. This CDR3 region has 13 residues.

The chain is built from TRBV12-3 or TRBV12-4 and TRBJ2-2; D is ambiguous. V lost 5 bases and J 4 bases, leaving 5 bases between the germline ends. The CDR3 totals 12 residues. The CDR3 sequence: CASSVFTGELFF. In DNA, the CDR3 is TGTGCCAGCAGTGTCTTCACCGGGGAGCTGTTTTTT.

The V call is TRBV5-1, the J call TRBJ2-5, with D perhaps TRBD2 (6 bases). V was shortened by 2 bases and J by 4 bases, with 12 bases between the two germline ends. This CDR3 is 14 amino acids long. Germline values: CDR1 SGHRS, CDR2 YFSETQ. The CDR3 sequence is CASSFGSTPETQYF. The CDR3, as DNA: TGCGCCAGCAGCTTCGGGAGCACCCCAGAGACCCAGTACTTC. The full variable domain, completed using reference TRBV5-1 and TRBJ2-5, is KAGVTQTPRYLIKTRGQQVTLSCSPISGHRSVSWYQQTPGQGLQFLFEYFSETQRNKGNFPGRFSGRQFSNSRSEMNVSTLELGDSALYLCASSFGSTPETQYFGPGTRLLVL.

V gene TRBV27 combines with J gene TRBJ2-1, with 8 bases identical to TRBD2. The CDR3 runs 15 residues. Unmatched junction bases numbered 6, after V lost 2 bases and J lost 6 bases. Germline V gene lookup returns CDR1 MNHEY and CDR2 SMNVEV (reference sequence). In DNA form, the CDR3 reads TGTGCCAGCAGTTTAAGGCGGGAGGCTGTCAATGAGCAGTTCTTC. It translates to CASSLRREAVNEQFF.

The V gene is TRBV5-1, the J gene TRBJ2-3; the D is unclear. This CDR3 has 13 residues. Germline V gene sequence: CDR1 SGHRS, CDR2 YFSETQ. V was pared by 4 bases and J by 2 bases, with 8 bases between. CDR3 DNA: TGCGCCAGCAGCCTTACTTACACAGATACGCAGTATTTT. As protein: CASSLTYTDTQYF.

As DNA, the CDR3 is TGTGCCAGCAGCTCCCTGACAGGGCATTCCTACGAGCAGTACTTC. As protein: CASSSLTGHSYEQYF. The J gene is TRBJ2-7, the V gene TRBV7-8, with 7 bases fitting TRBD1. This CDR3 contains 15 residues. With 4 bases clipped from V and 1 base from J, the junction kept 7 bases outside the gene matches. Germline V lookup: CDR1 SGHVS, CDR2 FQNEAQ.

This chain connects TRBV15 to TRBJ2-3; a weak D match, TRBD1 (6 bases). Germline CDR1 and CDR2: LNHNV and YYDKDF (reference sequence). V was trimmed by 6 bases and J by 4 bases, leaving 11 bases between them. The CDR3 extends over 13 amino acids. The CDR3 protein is CATRAGAADTQYF. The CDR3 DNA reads TGTGCCACCAGAGCAGGGGCGGCAGATACGCAGTATTTT.

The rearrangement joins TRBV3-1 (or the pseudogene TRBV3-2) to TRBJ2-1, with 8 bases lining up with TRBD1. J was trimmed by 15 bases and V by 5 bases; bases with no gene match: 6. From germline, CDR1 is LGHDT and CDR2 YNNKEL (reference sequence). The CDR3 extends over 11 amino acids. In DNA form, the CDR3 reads TGTGCCAGCAGCTTCGGACAGGGACTGTTCTTC. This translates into CASSFGQGLFF.

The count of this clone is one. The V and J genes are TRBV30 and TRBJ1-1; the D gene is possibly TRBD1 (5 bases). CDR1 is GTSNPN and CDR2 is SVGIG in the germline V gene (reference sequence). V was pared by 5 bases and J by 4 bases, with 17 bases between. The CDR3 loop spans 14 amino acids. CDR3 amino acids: CAWARDSSGTEAFF. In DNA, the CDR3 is TGTGCCTGGGCCCGGGACTCTTCGGGCACTGAAGCTTTCTTT.